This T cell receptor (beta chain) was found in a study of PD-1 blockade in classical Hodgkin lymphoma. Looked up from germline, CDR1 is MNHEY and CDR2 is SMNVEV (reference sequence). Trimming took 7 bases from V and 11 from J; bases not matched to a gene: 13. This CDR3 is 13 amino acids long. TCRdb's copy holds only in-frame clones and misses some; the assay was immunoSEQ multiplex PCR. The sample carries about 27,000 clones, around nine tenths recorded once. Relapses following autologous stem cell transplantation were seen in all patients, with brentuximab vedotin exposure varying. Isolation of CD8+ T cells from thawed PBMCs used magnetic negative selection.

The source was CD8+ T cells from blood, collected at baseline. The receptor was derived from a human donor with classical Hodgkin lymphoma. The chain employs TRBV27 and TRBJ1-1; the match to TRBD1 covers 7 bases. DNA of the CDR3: TGTGCCAGCAAGGTACTAGGGGGCCCCGGCGCTTTCTTT. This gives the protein CASKVLGGPGAFF.